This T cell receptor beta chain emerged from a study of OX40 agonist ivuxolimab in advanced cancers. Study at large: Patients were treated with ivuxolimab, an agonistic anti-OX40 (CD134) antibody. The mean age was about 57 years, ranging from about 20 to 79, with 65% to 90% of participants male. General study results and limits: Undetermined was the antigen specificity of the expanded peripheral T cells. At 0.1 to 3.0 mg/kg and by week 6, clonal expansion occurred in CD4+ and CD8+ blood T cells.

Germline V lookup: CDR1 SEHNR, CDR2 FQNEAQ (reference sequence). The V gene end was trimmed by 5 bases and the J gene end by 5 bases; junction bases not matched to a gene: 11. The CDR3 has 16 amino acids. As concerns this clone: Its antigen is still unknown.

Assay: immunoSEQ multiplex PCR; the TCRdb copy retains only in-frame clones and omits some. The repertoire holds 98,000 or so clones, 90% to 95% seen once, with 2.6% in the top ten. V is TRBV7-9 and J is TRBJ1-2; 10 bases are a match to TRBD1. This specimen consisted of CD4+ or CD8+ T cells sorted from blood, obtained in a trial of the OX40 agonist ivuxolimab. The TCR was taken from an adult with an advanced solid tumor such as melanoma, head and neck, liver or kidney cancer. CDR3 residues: CASSVPGQGSKYGYTF. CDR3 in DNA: TGTGCCAGCAGCGTACCGGGACAGGGGTCAAAGTATGGCTACACCTTC.